Shown below are 29 T cell receptor beta chains from a single sample sequenced in a study of shared clonotypes between healthy human individuals. This table comes from immunoSEQ multiplex PCR, and its TCRdb copy is limited to in-frame clones, with some not included. Here the sample spans roughly 76,000 clones, about 63% being singletons. The sequencing sample was made of memory CD8+ T cells sorted from blood. Subset here: CD45RO+ cells pooled with CCR7-negative TemRA cells. The source of these receptors is a man aged 30 to 39 in good health.

J is TRBJ2-1 and V is TRBV29-1, with D unresolved. V lost 1 base to trimming and J lost 7 bases, with 17 bases between them. The CDR3 loop spans 15 amino acids. Germline values: CDR1 SQVTM, CDR2 ANQGSEA. DNA for the CDR3: TGCAGCGTTGAAGGTCTAGGATCGTTTCCAAATGAGCAGTTCTTC. It is translated as CSVEGLGSFPNEQFF.

The chain combines TRBV5-8 with TRBJ2-5; maybe TRBD2 (5 bases). Germline V gene lookup returns CDR1 SGHTS and CDR2 YDEGEE. V was cut by 4 bases and J by 7 bases, with 17 bases left in between. The CDR3 covers 14 residues. CDR3 region: CASSRGLGFGTQYF. In DNA form, the CDR3 reads TGTGCCAGCAGCCGAGGACTCGGTTTCGGGACCCAGTACTTC.

This sequence joins TRBV7-8 and TRBJ2-7; the match to TRBD2 covers 13 bases. Germline V gene lookup returns CDR1 SGHVS and CDR2 FQNEAQ. This CDR3 has 18 residues. V was clipped by 8 bases and J by 3 bases; unmatched bases: 16. For the CDR3, the DNA is TGTGCCAGCCTAAGGACTAGCGGGAGTTCTACTGGAGACTACGAGCAGTACTTC. Residues: CASLRTSGSSTGDYEQYF.

Only a few counts were recorded for this clone. This chain joins TRBV5-6 and TRBJ2-5; the D is unclear. V was cut by 4 bases and J by 5 bases, with 6 bases left in between. This CDR3 has 11 amino acids. Per germline, CDR1 SGHDT and CDR2 YYEEEE. DNA for the CDR3: TGTGCCAGCAGCCCTCGGGAGACCCAGTACTTC. Protein product: CASSPRETQYF.

The chain combines TRBV4-3 with TRBJ2-7; tentatively, D is TRBD2 (5 bases). V lost 0 bases to trimming and J lost 0 bases, with 18 bases between them. CDR1 is LGHNA, CDR2 YSLEER, per germline. The CDR3 contains 18 residues. The CDR3 nucleotides read TGCGCCAGCAGCCAAGATCCGCCACCCCTTAGCGCCTCCTACGAGCAGTACTTC. This encodes CASSQDPPPLSASYEQYF.

This clone was recorded at least ten times. The chain employs TRBV11-2 and TRBJ2-1, with unresolved D. In germline, CDR1 is SGHAT, CDR2 FQNNGV. Trimming removed 5 bases from V and 5 bases from J, with 16 bases in between. The CDR3 is 15 amino acids. For the CDR3, the DNA is TGTGCCAGCAGCCCCTTCCCAACTGGGCACAATGAGCAGTTCTTC. Its translation: CASSPFPTGHNEQFF.

The V call is TRBV15, the J call TRBJ2-1; no clear D gene. V lost 2 bases and J 5 bases, leaving 4 bases between the germline ends. Germline V gene sequence: CDR1 LNHNV, CDR2 YYDKDF (reference sequence). The CDR3 has 12 residues. The CDR3 nucleotides read TGTGCCACCAGCAGAAACCACAATGAGCAGTTCTTC. This codes for CATSRNHNEQFF.

The chain carries TRBV11-2 and TRBJ2-7; D not certain. CDR3 size: 14 residues. V was trimmed by 5 bases and J by 5 bases, leaving 16 bases between them. Germline V lookup: CDR1 SGHAT, CDR2 FQNNGV. The CDR3 loop is CASSPPGSVHEQYF. CDR3 nucleotides: TGTGCCAGCAGCCCTCCGGGTTCCGTCCACGAGCAGTACTTC.

The chain uses TRBV19 and TRBJ2-1, with 7 bases that match TRBD2. V dropped 7 bases and J dropped 6; count of bases not matched to a gene: 9. Germline values: CDR1 LNHDA, CDR2 SQIVND (reference sequence). This CDR3 has 14 amino acids. CDR3 nucleotide sequence: TGTGCCAGTATGTTGATTGCGGGAGTCAATGAGCAGTTCTTC. Amino acid sequence: CASMLIAGVNEQFF.

This chain connects TRBV6-5 to TRBJ1-1, with D hard to call. CDR1 MNHEY and CDR2 SVGAGI come from the germline V gene. The CDR3 has 14 residues. Trimming removed 1 base at V and 4 bases at J, with 10 bases between. The CDR3 here is CASSYFFGATEAFF. In DNA, the CDR3 is TGTGCCAGCAGTTACTTCTTTGGAGCCACTGAAGCTTTCTTT.

The chain uses TRBV27 and TRBJ1-2; tentative D call: TRBD1 (5 bases). Trimming stripped 2 bases from V and 2 bases from J, with 9 bases between. Germline V CDR1 and CDR2: MNHEY, SMNVEV (reference sequence). There are 14 residues in the CDR3. CDR3 loop: CASSLGGGNYGYTF. CDR3 nucleotides: TGTGCCAGCAGTTTAGGGGGGGGGAACTATGGCTACACCTTC.

The V and J genes are TRBV5-1 and TRBJ1-1; TRBD1 might be the D (6 bases). This CDR3 contains 15 residues. V lost 7 bases and J lost 1, with 17 bases in between. The germline V gene has CDR1 SGHRS and CDR2 YFSETQ. DNA of the CDR3: TGCGCCAGCCGCCACCCGGGACATCCGAACACTGAAGCTTTCTTT. Protein sequence: CASRHPGHPNTEAFF.

The rearrangement links TRBV6-1 to TRBJ2-1; 9 bases agree with TRBD2. The CDR3 is made up of 14 amino acids. CDR1 and CDR2 from the germline V gene are MNHNS and SASEGT. V trimming: 8 bases; J trimming: 8 bases; junction bases outside the gene matches: 10. CDR3 DNA sequence: TGTGCCAGCGGGGCCCAGCGGGAGGTGGATGAGCAGTTCTTC. Residues: CASGAQREVDEQFF.

This clone was seen only a few times. The chain is built from TRBV5-6 and TRBJ2-3; D unresolved. Germline CDR1 SGHDT, CDR2 YYEEEE. The CDR3 has 15 residues. Trimming shortened V by 0 bases and J by 5 bases, and 13 bases separated the two germline ends. CDR3 protein: CASSLGQALGDTQYF. The CDR3 region has the DNA TGTGCCAGCAGCTTGGGGCAGGCGCTCGGAGATACGCAGTATTTT.

The V and J genes are TRBV4-3 and TRBJ2-7, with 8 bases lining up with TRBD2. Trimming took 0 bases from V and 10 from J; bases not matched to a gene: 5. Germline V gene lookup returns CDR1 LGHNA and CDR2 YSLEER. There are 13 residues in the CDR3. The CDR3 sequence is CASSQETSGEQYF. CDR3 DNA sequence: TGCGCCAGCAGCCAAGAAACTAGCGGTGAACAGTACTTC.

The gene calls are TRBV5-6 and TRBJ2-7; TRBD2 might be the D (5 bases). Germline CDR1 and CDR2: SGHDT and YYEEEE. V lost 3 bases and J lost 2, with 9 bases in between. The CDR3 has 13 residues. CDR3 nucleotide sequence: TGTGCCAGCAGCTGGGGAGATCCCTACGAGCAGTACTTC. Encoded protein: CASSWGDPYEQYF.

This chain's CDR3 is CASSLMAGSETQYF. CDR3 nucleotide sequence: TGTGCCAGCAGCTTAATGGCGGGATCGGAGACCCAGTACTTC. This chain links TRBV7-8 with TRBJ2-5, with D possibly TRBD2 on 6 matching bases. The CDR3 sequence is 14 residues long. Trimming took off 2 bases at V and 5 bases at J, with 12 bases between the two ends. CDR1 is SGHVS, CDR2 FQNEAQ, per germline. The full variable domain, completed using reference TRBV7-8 and TRBJ2-5, is GAGVSQSPRYKVAKRGQDVALRCDPISGHVSLFWYQQALGQGPEFLTYFQNEAQLDKSGLPSDRFFAERPEGSVSTLKIQRTQQEDSAVYLCASSLMAGSETQYFGPGTRLLVL.

The genes are TRBV29-1 and TRBJ1-4; D gene uncertain. Germline CDR1 and CDR2: SQVTM and ANQGSEA. CDR3 size: 13 residues. The V gene lost 3 bases and the J gene lost 5 bases, with 10 bases spanning the gap. The CDR3 nucleotides read TGCAGCGTTGATCTGGGTGGGAATGAAAAACTGTTTTTT. Translated: CSVDLGGNEKLFF.

This rearrangement joins TRBV28 to TRBJ2-3; 13 bases map to TRBD2. The CDR3 contains 19 residues. Losses at the gene ends were 3 bases for V and 4 bases for J; bases not matched to a gene: 13. CDR1 MDHEN and CDR2 SYDVKM come from the germline V gene. The chain's CDR3 is CASSLPQLAGGPRSDTQYF. CDR3 sequence (DNA): TGTGCCAGCAGTTTGCCGCAACTAGCGGGAGGGCCACGCTCAGATACGCAGTATTTT.

The rearrangement links TRBV10-2 to TRBJ1-5; D uncertain. Germline-derived CDR1 and CDR2 are WSHSY and SAAADI. The CDR3 is 13 residues long. The germline V and J ends were trimmed by 8 bases and 1 base, with 9 bases remaining between them. CDR3 nucleotides: TGCGCCAGCGTCGGGGTAAGCAATCAGCCCCAGCATTTT. It specifies CASVGVSNQPQHF.

This clone was seen a few times. The V gene is TRBV19, the J gene TRBJ1-2; 8 nucleotides align to TRBD1. The V segment lost 5 bases and the J segment 4 bases; nucleotides outside the gene matches: 6. The CDR3 has 14 residues. The germline gives CDR1 LNHDA, CDR2 SQIVND (reference sequence). Here the CDR3 DNA reads TGTGCCAGTAGTGCCGGACAGGGCCTCTATGGCTACACCTTC. Amino acids: CASSAGQGLYGYTF.

The rearrangement uses TRBV9 and TRBJ2-2; D is unresolved. CDR1 is SGDLS, CDR2 YYNGEE, per germline. The CDR3 is 14 residues long. Trimming took 3 bases from V and 3 from J, leaving 9 bases between them. The DNA of the CDR3 is TGTGCCAGCAGCGGCCCGACGGACACCGGGGAGCTGTTTTTT. Translation: CASSGPTDTGELFF.

The chain carries TRBV5-6 and TRBJ2-2, with D perhaps given as TRBD1 or TRBD2 (5 bases each). Germline-derived CDR1 and CDR2 are SGHDT and YYEEEE. This CDR3 has 12 amino acids. The germline V and J ends were trimmed by 4 bases and 6 bases, with 7 bases remaining between them. For the CDR3, the DNA is TGTGCCAGCAGCCGGGGCTCCGGGGAGCTGTTTTTT. It is translated as CASSRGSGELFF. Full variable domain (outside the CDR3, taken from reference TRBV5-6 and TRBJ2-2): DAGVTQSPTHLIKTRGQQVTLRCSPKSGHDTVSWYQQALGQGPQFIFQYYEEEERQRGNFPDRFSGHQFPNYSSELNVNALLLGDSALYLCASSRGSGELFFGEGSRLTVL.

V and J are TRBV11-3 and TRBJ2-1, with TRBD2 matching 10 bases. This CDR3 region has 15 residues. Looked up from germline, CDR1 is SGHNT and CDR2 is YENEEA. The V and J ends lost 0 bases and 6 bases, in that order; junction bases with no gene match: 2. CDR3 nucleotides: TGTGCCAGCAGCTTAGATCGGACTAGCGGCAATGAGCAGTTCTTC. It encodes CASSLDRTSGNEQFF.

The V gene is TRBV28, the J gene TRBJ1-4, with D tentatively TRBD1 (6 bases). Germline loops: CDR1 MDHEN, CDR2 SYDVKM. The CDR3 has 16 residues. Trimming stripped 1 base from V and 3 bases from J, with 12 bases between. The CDR3 is CASSLYTGQSNEKLFF. The DNA of the CDR3 is TGTGCCAGCAGTTTATATACCGGACAGTCTAATGAAAAACTGTTTTTT.

The CDR3: CASSDFSRGTEAFF. The CDR3 region has the DNA TGTGCCAGCAGTGACTTCTCCCGAGGGACTGAAGCTTTCTTT. This rearrangement joins TRBV2 to TRBJ1-1, with D hard to call. Germline assignment: CDR1 SNHLY and CDR2 FYNNEI. This CDR3 has 14 amino acids. The V end was cut by 3 bases, the J end by 5 bases, with 13 bases between.

This sequence joins TRBV6-5 and TRBJ2-5, with TRBD2 matching over 8 bases. Germline V gene sequence: CDR1 MNHEY, CDR2 SVGAGI. Germline trimming cut 6 bases from V and 5 bases from J; bases unmatched to any gene: 11. This CDR3 spans 15 amino acids. The CDR3 nucleotides read TGTGCCAGCAGCGGGGGGGGAGCGGGAGAGGAGACCCAGTACTTC. This gives the protein CASSGGGAGEETQYF.

The chain has TRBV7-9 and TRBJ2-1; TRBD2 matches at 8 bases. Germline lookup yields CDR1 SEHNR and CDR2 FQNEAQ (reference sequence). After removal of 5 bases from V and 8 bases from J, the junction contained 11 bases not matched to a gene. The CDR3 extends over 15 amino acids. The CDR3 DNA reads as TGTGCCAGCAGCCCGGGGACTAGTGGTTGGGATGAGCAGTTCTTC. This translates into CASSPGTSGWDEQFF.

V and J are TRBV18 and TRBJ1-5; 10 bases align to TRBD1. Trimming at V came to 0 bases and at J to 4 bases, leaving 6 bases not matched to a gene. Germline V gene data show CDR1 as KGHSH and CDR2 as LQKENI. This CDR3 has 17 amino acids. The CDR3 DNA sequence: TGTGCCAGCTCACCACCCGGACAGGGGGGTAGGAATCAGCCCCAGCATTTT. This encodes CASSPPGQGGRNQPQHF.